This section outlines one T cell receptor (beta chain) sequence together with its context. Its antigen remains unidentified. This entry is derived from a study of shared clonotypes between healthy human individuals. Overall study results and limits: Sampling was confined to blood; repertoires within tissues likely differ.

Genomic DNA from each subset was divided evenly over several immunoSEQ plates. Authors' processing steps: Without quality scores, immunoSEQ junctional reads could not be filtered like full-length reads. Clones were sequenced by immunoSEQ multiplex PCR, and TCRdb holds only the in-frame ones, with some missing. V and J calls and clone size are those listed in that table; D and trimming were worked out from the DNA. This sample has 1.5 million to 2.5 million clones; approximately 94% occur once, and the top ten carry 0.95% to 1.5%. Terminally differentiated effector memory CD45RA+ cells were left out of the naive CD8 fraction, which was CD45RO-negative and positively selected for CCR7. Deletions cut 5 bases from V and 4 bases from J, with 17 bases between. Germline V gene lookup returns CDR1 GTSNPN and CDR2 SVGIG (reference sequence). The CDR3 length is 14 residues.

The sample taken for sequencing was naive CD8+ T cells sorted from blood. This sequence originates from a man between 18 and 35 years old in good health. The V gene is TRBV30, the J gene TRBJ1-2; D not resolved. The CDR3: CAWSPAGRGYGYTF. DNA for the CDR3: TGTGCCTGGTCCCCCGCCGGTCGGGGCTATGGCTACACCTTC.